This TCR beta chain was documented in a study of cytomegalovirus exposure and HLA in healthy donors. General study findings and limits: Several of the most significant clusters appeared linked to common viral pathogens, based on a later analysis. Per published reports, the classifier diagnosed cytomegalovirus status with high specificity and sensitivity.

Germline V gene lookup returns CDR1 MNHEY and CDR2 SMNVEV (reference sequence). This CDR3 spans 15 amino acids. The V and J ends lost 6 bases and 12 bases, in that order; junction bases with no gene match: 15. As regards this clone: Antigen specificity is unknown.

Use of 60 Vbeta and 13 Jbeta primers characterized the PCR. Using immunoSEQ multiplex PCR, the repertoire was profiled, and TCRdb retains in-frame clones only, with some absent. The table records about 130,000 clones, 82% of them present only once. Input material: PBMCs. The source of this sequence is a male donor in good health and CMV-seropositive. The gene calls are TRBV27 and TRBJ2-1; TRBD2 matches at 9 bases. The CDR3 nucleotides are TGTGCCAGCAGACCGGCTAGCGGGACGGATGGTAGGCAGTTCTTC. This encodes CASRPASGTDGRQFF.